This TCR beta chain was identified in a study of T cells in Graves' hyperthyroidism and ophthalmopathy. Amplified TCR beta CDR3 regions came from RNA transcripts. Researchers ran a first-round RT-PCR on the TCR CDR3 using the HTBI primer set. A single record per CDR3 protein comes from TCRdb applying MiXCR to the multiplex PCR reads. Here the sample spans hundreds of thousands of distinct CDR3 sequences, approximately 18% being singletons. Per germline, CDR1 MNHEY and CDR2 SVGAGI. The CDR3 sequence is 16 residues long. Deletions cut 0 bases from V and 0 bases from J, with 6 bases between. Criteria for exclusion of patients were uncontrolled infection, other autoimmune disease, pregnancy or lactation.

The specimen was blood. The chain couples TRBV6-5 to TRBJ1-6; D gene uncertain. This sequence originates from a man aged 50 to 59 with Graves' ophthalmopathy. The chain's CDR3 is CASSYSKSSYNSPLHF. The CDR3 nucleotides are TGTGCCAGCAGTTACTCGAAAAGCTCCTATAATTCACCCCTCCACTTT.